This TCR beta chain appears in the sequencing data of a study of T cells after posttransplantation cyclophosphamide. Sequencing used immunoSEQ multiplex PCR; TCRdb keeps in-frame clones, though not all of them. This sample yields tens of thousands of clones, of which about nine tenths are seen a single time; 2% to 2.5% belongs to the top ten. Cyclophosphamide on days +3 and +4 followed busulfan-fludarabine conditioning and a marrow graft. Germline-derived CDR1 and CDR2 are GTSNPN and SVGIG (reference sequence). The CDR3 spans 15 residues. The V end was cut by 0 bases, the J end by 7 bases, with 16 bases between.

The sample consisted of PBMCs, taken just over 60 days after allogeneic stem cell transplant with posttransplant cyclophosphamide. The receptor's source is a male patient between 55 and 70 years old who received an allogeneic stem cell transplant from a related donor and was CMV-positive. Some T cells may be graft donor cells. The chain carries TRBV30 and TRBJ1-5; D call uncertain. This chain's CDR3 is CAWSVGSGIGQPQHF. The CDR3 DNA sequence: TGTGCCTGGAGTGTTGGATCCGGGATAGGGCAGCCCCAGCATTTT.